This record looks at one TCR beta chain sequence and its context. Its antigen target is currently unknown. One base away there is no much larger clone; base qualities are not given. This entry belongs to a study of blood T cell repertoires in COVID-19 (dated by TCRdb to 2020 to 2022). The study in broad terms: Samples covering the acute and convalescent phases of COVID-19 were provided by collaborators in the United States, Italy and Spain. Subjects who had been exposed to COVID-19, were actively infected with it, or had recovered from it provided the deeply sampled blood TCRbeta repertoires that made up the dataset. HLA class I and class II types, where available, came from metadata supplied by the sample provider rather than from assay-based typing. The repertoires were released in a freely available public database meant as a resource for research on the immune response to SARS-CoV-2. The samples were drawn from two sources: the first 160 participants of the ongoing ImmuneRACE study, and some 1,300 subjects contributed by 6 global collaborators. The material from the prospective study consisted of cDNA or gDNA derived from T cells, B-cell-depleted T cells, or PBMCs. The sample metadata nearly always contained a de-identified subject ID, COVID-19 status, age in years and sex. The study at large found these results: How much clinical and demographic metadata was included differed by source and by participant, and the metadata was provided uncurated.

The CDR3 numbers 14 residues from cysteine through phenylalanine. The entry retains the CDR3 DNA only, 42 bases that are in frame from base 1. Sequences SNHLY (CDR1) and FYNNEI (CDR2) are obtained from the germline V gene. Germline trimming: 5 bases from V, 2 bases from J; junction bases outside gene matches: 0. Whole blood was collected in K2EDTA tubes by collaborating institutions according to the institutions' own protocols. For TCRbeta analysis, collaborators shipped samples as frozen whole blood, isolated PBMCs, or DNA extracted from either of those sample types. The immunoSEQ Assay, a bias-controlled multiplex PCR, was used to amplify TCRbeta CDR3 regions from genomic DNA. Per the authors' processing: Nucleated cell counts per sample were estimated from amplification of reference gene primers within the assay. To quantify the absolute abundance of each unique TCRbeta CDR3 rearrangement, sequence reads were collapsed and filtered. For each sample, productive Simpson clonality was calculated by taking the square root of Simpson's diversity index across productive rearrangements. TCRdb limited this immuneACCESS table to in-frame rearrangements with V and J called. A share of clones is missing; checked studies link under half to unresolved V genes, and the rest is unexplained. Clone size and V and J calls were adopted from that table, with D and trimming inferred from the DNA. The table for this sample lists 35,000 to 50,000 clones; 70% to 90% of them were counted only once. The top ten constitute roughly a sixth of the sample.

The sample taken for sequencing was peripheral blood. The chain employs TRBV2 and TRBJ2-7; TRBD2 aligns with 13 central bases. The receptor's source is an older man with active COVID-19. The CDR3 region reads CASSTSGGAYEQYF. The bases read TGTGCCAGCAGTACTAGCGGGGGGGCCTACGAGCAGTACTTC. The reference TRBV2 and TRBJ2-7 proteins fill in what lies around the CDR3, so the full variable domain reads EPEVTQTPSHQVTQMGQEVILRCVPISNHLYFYWYRQILGQKVEFLVSFYNNEISEKSEIFDDQFSVERPDGSNFTLKIRSTKLEDSAMYFCASSTSGGAYEQYFGPGTRLTVT.